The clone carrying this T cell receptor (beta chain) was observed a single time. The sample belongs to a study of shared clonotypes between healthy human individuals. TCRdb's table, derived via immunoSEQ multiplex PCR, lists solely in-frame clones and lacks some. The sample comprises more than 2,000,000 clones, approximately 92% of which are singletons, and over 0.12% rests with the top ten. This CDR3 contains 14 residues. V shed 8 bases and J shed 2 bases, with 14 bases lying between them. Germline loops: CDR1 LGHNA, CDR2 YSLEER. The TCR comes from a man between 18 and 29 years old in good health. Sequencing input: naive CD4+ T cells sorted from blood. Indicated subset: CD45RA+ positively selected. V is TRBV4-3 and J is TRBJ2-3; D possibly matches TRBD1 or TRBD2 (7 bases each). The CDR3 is CASAPGGDTDTQYF. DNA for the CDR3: TGCGCCAGCGCGCCAGGGGGGGACACAGATACGCAGTATTTT.